These T cell receptor beta chains were read from a single sample in a study of blood T cell repertoires in COVID-19. Clones were sequenced by immunoSEQ multiplex PCR, and TCRdb holds only the in-frame ones, with some missing. Here the sample spans over 600,000 clones, about 90% being singletons. Sequencing was carried out using peripheral blood. The receptors here all came from a woman aged 18-29 years with acute or convalescent COVID-19. Both conserved end residues are part of each CDR3. A D gene is named only where the DNA matches it firmly. The size entry is marked missing in some rows and otherwise reads once, few, many or a size class.

cdr3_length d_call clone_size j_call v_call cdr3_nt cdr3_aa
12 - - TRBJ2-3 TRBV2 TGTGCCACCAAAGAGGATAGTAATACGCAGTATTTT CATKEDSNTQYF
14 - - TRBJ1-6 TRBV28 TGTGCCAGCAGGGGGCGCCGTAATAATTCACCCCTCCACTTT CASRGRRNNSPLHF
14 - - TRBJ1-2 TRBV9 TGTGCCAGCAGCGTAGATGACAGTAACTATGGCTACACCTTC CASSVDDSNYGYTF
12 - - TRBJ1-2 TRBV5-6 TGTGCCAGCAGCCCGTCTCTGCAGGAAGACACCTTC CASSPSLQEDTF
14 - - TRBJ1-2 TRBV10-3 TGTGCCATCAGTGAGTCGAGCAGGGTTGGTGGCTACACCTTC CAISESSRVGGYTF
17 - - TRBJ1-3 TRBV6-6 TGTGCCAGCAGTCTCCCCCCGTTGGTGTCGGGAGGAAACACCATATATTTT CASSLPPLVSGGNTIYF
17 TRBD2 - TRBJ2-2 TRBV5-4 TGTGCCAGCACCCCAGCGGGTGGGCGGGGGGCCTCCGGGGAGCTGTTTTTT CASTPAGGRGASGELFF
15 - - TRBJ2-7 TRBV5-1 TGCGCCAGCAGCTTGGCCTGGGACAAAGCCTACGAGCAGTACTTC CASSLAWDKAYEQYF
16 - - TRBJ2-7 TRBV28 TGTGCCAGCAGCATGGGCCGGCCCGTTCTCTCCTACGAGCAGTACTTC CASSMGRPVLSYEQYF
14 TRBD1 - TRBJ1-1 TRBV27 TGTGCCAGCAGTTTAGACAGGGCGACCACTGAAGCTTTCTTT CASSLDRATTEAFF
15 TRBD2 once TRBJ2-3 TRBV30 TGTGCCTGGAGTCTCTCGGGGGGGGGCACAGATACGCAGTATTTT CAWSLSGGGTDTQYF
15 TRBD1 - TRBJ1-2 TRBV3-1/TRBV3-2 TGTGCCAGCAGCCCCCTGGGACAGGGGGCTGATGGCTACACCTTC CASSPLGQGADGYTF
14 - - TRBJ2-1 TRBV11-2 TGTGCCAGCAGCTTAGCCGCTAGCGTCAATGAGCAGTTCTTC CASSLAASVNEQFF
14 - - TRBJ1-2 TRBV23-1 TGCGCCAGCAGTCAATCTTCGACAGGCTATGGCTACACCTTC CASSQSSTGYGYTF
11 TRBD2 - TRBJ2-7 TRBV27 TGTGCTGTTGCCCGGGGGGGCGAGCAGTACTTC CAVARGGEQYF
15 TRBD1 - TRBJ1-2 TRBV5-3 TGTGCCAGAAGCCGAAGGGACAGACCCCCGTATGGCTACACCTTC CARSRRDRPPYGYTF
15 - - TRBJ1-1 TRBV5-8 TGTGCCAGCAGCCCGGCGGGGCTCATGAACACTGAAGCTTTCTTT CASSPAGLMNTEAFF
15 - - TRBJ1-5 TRBV2 TGTGCCAGCACCCTAGGTGGGGCGGGGAATCAGCCCCAGCATTTT CASTLGGAGNQPQHF
18 TRBD2 - TRBJ2-2 TRBV7-8 TGTGCCAGCAGCTCAAGAGCTAGCGGGGGTACGAACACCGGGGAGCTGTTTTTT CASSSRASGGTNTGELFF
18 TRBD2 - TRBJ2-2 TRBV7-9 TGTGCCAGCAGCTTAGGACTAGCGGGGCCCGCGAACACCGGGGAGCTGTTTTTT CASSLGLAGPANTGELFF
14 - - TRBJ1-1 TRBV6-6 TGTGCCAGCAGTTACACCGACGGGGACACTGAAGCTTTCTTT CASSYTDGDTEAFF
14 TRBD1 - TRBJ1-1 TRBV7-6 TGTGCCAGCAGCTTGAAGGGGGCAAACACTGAAGCTTTCTTT CASSLKGANTEAFF
15 - - TRBJ1-5 TRBV4-1 TGCGCCAGCAGCCAAGTCGAGGGCGGAGGACAGCCCCAGCATTTT CASSQVEGGGQPQHF
12 - - TRBJ1-2 TRBV28 TGTGCCACCCCCGGTCCTTACTATGGCTACACCTTC CATPGPYYGYTF
14 TRBD1 - TRBJ2-7 TRBV6-5 TGTGCCAGCAGTTACGCCCAGGGGGCGGACGAGCAGTACTTC CASSYAQGADEQYF
15 - - TRBJ2-3 TRBV19 TGTGCCAGTAGTACGGCCAGGGGAAACACAGATACGCAGTATTTT CASSTARGNTDTQYF
14 TRBD1 once TRBJ2-7 TRBV19 TGTGCCAGTAGTATAGGGGGACAGGGGTACGAGCAGTACTTC CASSIGGQGYEQYF
16 TRBD2 - TRBJ2-5 TRBV13 TGTGCCAGCAGTGCGGGGGGCCGTCGTCTTGAAGAGACCCAGTACTTC CASSAGGRRLEETQYF
14 TRBD1 - TRBJ2-4 TRBV28 TGTGCCAGCAGTTTTAGGGACAGGGTCAACATTCAGTACTTC CASSFRDRVNIQYF
13 - few TRBJ1-2 TRBV3-1/TRBV3-2 TGTGCCAGCAGCCAAGTCAGGGCGTTTGGCTACACCTTC CASSQVRAFGYTF
15 - - TRBJ1-1 TRBV30 TGTGCCTGGCTTACGCCGGGAGGGATTAAAACTGAAGCTTTCTTT CAWLTPGGIKTEAFF
15 - - TRBJ2-3 TRBV19 TGTGCCAGTAGCCCAGGGGTGTTACACACAGATACGCAGTATTTT CASSPGVLHTDTQYF
15 - - TRBJ1-2 TRBV19 TGTGCCAGTAGTATCATGAGAGCGGTCGGGGGTGGCTACACCTTC CASSIMRAVGGGYTF
15 TRBD1 - TRBJ1-6 TRBV27 TGTGCCAGCAGTTTAATACAGGGGATGCATTCACCCCTCCACTTT CASSLIQGMHSPLHF
14 TRBD1 once TRBJ2-7 TRBV4-3 TGCGCCAGCAGCCAGGGGACAGGGGGCGACGAGCAGTACTTC CASSQGTGGDEQYF
15 - - TRBJ1-1 TRBV6-5 TGTGCCAGCAGTTACCTCCTTCAGCGGGACACTGAAGCTTTCTTT CASSYLLQRDTEAFF
15 TRBD1 - TRBJ2-5 TRBV19 TGTGCCAGTAGTACGACAGGGGGCAGACAGGAGACCCAGTACTTC CASSTTGGRQETQYF
16 - - TRBJ1-5 TRBV6-1 TGTGCCAGCAGTGAAGTTGGACAGATCCCCAATCAGCCCCAGCATTTT CASSEVGQIPNQPQHF
11 - - TRBJ2-1 TRBV30 TGTGCCTGGACAGATTACAATGAGCAGTTCTTC CAWTDYNEQFF
15 TRBD2 - TRBJ2-7 TRBV7-2 TGTGCCAGCAGCTTAGTAGCGGGGGGGAACTACGAGCAGTACTTC CASSLVAGGNYEQYF
15 TRBD1 once TRBJ1-2 TRBV7-9 TGTGCCAGCAGCTTAGCAGTGGGACAGGGAAATGGCTACACCTTC CASSLAVGQGNGYTF
14 TRBD1 - TRBJ2-2 TRBV11-2 TGTGCCAGCAGCCAAGACAGGGGGACCGGGGAGCTGTTTTTT CASSQDRGTGELFF
16 - - TRBJ1-4 TRBV2 TGTGCCAGCAGTGTTGAGGTGCGCGAGGCTAATGAAAAACTGTTTTTT CASSVEVREANEKLFF
13 - - TRBJ1-3 TRBV5-4 TGTGCCACCGCAGGTCAGGGTGGAAACACCATATATTTT CATAGQGGNTIYF
17 - - TRBJ2-2 TRBV5-1 TGCGCCAGCCGCAGTCTACCGGAGATCTTGAACACCGGGGAGCTGTTTTTT CASRSLPEILNTGELFF
17 - - TRBJ1-5 TRBV18 TGTGCCAGCTCACTGCGGGACCGGACTTATAGCAATCAGCCCCAGCATTTT CASSLRDRTYSNQPQHF